These 29 T cell receptor beta chains share one sample of origin, sequenced in a study of regulatory T cells in long-lasting Graves disease. To make TCR beta libraries, researchers used iRepertoire HTBI primers and Arm-PCR of CDR3 regions. In TCRdb, the multiplex PCR reads were re-called with MiXCR into one record per CDR3 protein. The table includes about 310,000 distinct CDR3 sequences, approximately 20% detected once. The time point denotes: persistent/refractory GD, antithyroid drugs over 5 years with positive TRAb. Isolated PBMC RNA provided the starting material for the TCR library. The sample was peripheral blood mononuclear cells (PBMCs), taken when the disease was refractory, from a patient treated with antithyroid drugs. Receptor source: a female donor with Graves disease.

This sequence joins TRBV3-1 and TRBJ2-2; no firm D call. V lost 1 base to trimming and J lost 0 bases, with 9 bases between them. CDR1 is LGHDT and CDR2 is YNNKEL in the germline V gene (reference sequence). CDR3 size: 16 residues. The CDR3 DNA reads TGTGCCAGCAGCCAAGGGCAGCTTGCGAACACCGGGGAGCTGTTTTTT. This translates into CASSQGQLANTGELFF. Complete variable domain (other parts from reference TRBV3-1 and TRBJ2-2): DTAVSQTPKYLVTQMGNDKSIKCEQNLGHDTMYWYKQDSKKFLKIMFSYNNKELIINETVPNRFSPKSPDKAHLNLHINSLELGDSAVYFCASSQGQLANTGELFFGEGSRLTVL.

This clonotype appeared many times. The V gene is TRBV6-1, the J gene TRBJ2-7; D assignment may be TRBD1 or TRBD2 (5 bases each). The CDR3 covers 15 residues. Germline CDR1 and CDR2: MNHNS and SASEGT. V gave up 3 bases and J gave up 2 bases, with 14 bases separating them. CDR3: CASSDLGESPYEQYF. In nucleotides, the CDR3 is TGTGCCAGCAGTGATTTGGGGGAGTCTCCCTACGAGCAGTACTTC.

There are a few counts of this clonotype. As DNA, the CDR3 is TGTGCCAGCAGCGTAGGAGGAGGGGAGGTCTCACCCCTCCACTTT. It specifies CASSVGGGEVSPLHF. The chain combines TRBV9 with TRBJ1-6, with a weak D call TRBD1 (5 bases). This CDR3 is 15 amino acids long. V was shortened by 0 bases and J by 10 bases, with 14 bases between the two germline ends. Germline-derived CDR1 and CDR2 are SGDLS and YYNGEE.

This clonotype occurred many times. The CDR3 DNA is TGCGCCAGCAGGGAAAGTAGCTCTGGGGCCAACGTCCTGACTTTC. It specifies CASRESSSGANVLTF. The genes are TRBV10-2 and TRBJ2-6; D not resolved. The CDR3 consists of 15 residues. Germline V gene data show CDR1 as WSHSY and CDR2 as SAAADI. Trimming stripped 6 bases from V and 0 bases from J, with 9 bases between.

The V and J genes are TRBV18 and TRBJ2-7, with 8 bases lining up with TRBD2. V shed 4 bases and J 0 bases; nucleotides not matched to a gene: 11. Germline CDR1 reads KGHSH; CDR2 reads LQKENI. This CDR3 comprises 17 residues. CDR3 residues: CASSLNRLAQSSYEQYF. CDR3 coding DNA: TGTGCCAGCTCACTTAACCGACTAGCGCAAAGCTCCTACGAGCAGTACTTC.

The chain recombines TRBV12-3 or TRBV12-4 with TRBJ2-7, with 13 nucleotides matching TRBD2. Trimming removed 5 bases from V and 4 bases from J; junction bases left unmatched: 5. The CDR3 has 15 residues. The DNA of the CDR3 is TGTGCCAGCAGTCAGGGACTAGCGGGACTATACGAGCAGTACTTC. Amino acids: CASSQGLAGLYEQYF.

Regarding this clonotype: This may come from a read error, since a much larger clone is one base off. This sequence joins TRBV6-2 or TRBV6-3 and TRBJ1-4; D unresolved. The CDR3 sequence is 14 residues long. Germline-derived CDR1 and CDR2 are MNHEY and SVGEGT. The CDR3, as DNA: TGTGCCAGCAGCGAGACCGGCTCTGGCGAAAAACCGTTTTTT. Residues: CASSETGSGEKPFF.

This clonotype was seen more than once but under ten times. This chain connects TRBV6-1 to TRBJ1-1; D not resolved. CDR3 length equals 9 residues. Trimming removed 6 bases at V and 8 bases at J, with 4 bases between. Germline V gene sequence: CDR1 MNHNS, CDR2 SASEGT. The CDR3 nucleotides read TGTGCCAGCAGCCCAGAAGCTTTCTTT. Translating it yields CASSPEAFF.

The chain uses TRBV6-2 or TRBV6-3 and TRBJ2-4; 9 bases match TRBD1. The J segment lost 8 bases and the V segment lost 8 bases, leaving 7 bases of the junction unmatched. Germline lookup yields CDR1 MNHEY and CDR2 SVGEGT. This CDR3 spans 13 amino acids. Written as DNA, the CDR3 is TGTGCCAGCCGAGGGACAGGGCCGTACATTCAGTACTTC. This codes for CASRGTGPYIQYF.

This clonotype was seen more than once but under ten times. This sequence may be a read error, since a much larger clone differs from it by one base. The CDR3 sequence: CASSRDLTRSYGYTF. In DNA, the CDR3 is TGTGCCAGCAGCCGAGATCTGACACGGAGCTATGGCTACACCTTC. The rearrangement uses TRBV3-1 and TRBJ1-2; D is undetermined. Germline V CDR1 and CDR2: LGHDT, YNNKEL (reference sequence). The V and J ends lost 4 bases and 4 bases respectively, with 16 bases between them. This CDR3 has 15 residues.

This clonotype appeared many times. The chain joins TRBV10-2 to TRBJ2-7, with TRBD2 identical over 11 bases. The V and J ends lost 3 bases and 3 bases, in that order; junction bases with no gene match: 4. The CDR3 is 15 amino acids. From germline, CDR1 is WSHSY and CDR2 SAAADI. CDR3 protein: CASSDSLAGGYEQYF. The DNA of the CDR3 is TGCGCCAGCAGTGATAGTCTAGCGGGGGGCTACGAGCAGTACTTC.

The chain couples TRBV9 to TRBJ1-1; tentatively, D is TRBD1 (5 bases). Per germline, CDR1 SGDLS and CDR2 YYNGEE. Trimming pared 3 bases from V and 3 bases from J, leaving 12 bases between. The CDR3 length is 14 residues. CDR3 region: CASSGLRDDTEAFF. The CDR3, as DNA: TGTGCCAGCAGCGGACTTCGGGACGACACTGAAGCTTTCTTT.

This clonotype was detected a few times. This sequence joins TRBV30 and TRBJ2-7; D ambiguous. CDR1 is GTSNPN and CDR2 is SVGIG in the germline V gene (reference sequence). This CDR3 spans 12 amino acids. V shed 0 bases and J shed 4 bases, with 7 bases lying between them. The CDR3 region is CAWSVSAYEQYF. CDR3 sequence (DNA): TGTGCCTGGAGTGTAAGCGCGTACGAGCAGTACTTC.

The chain carries TRBV3-1 and TRBJ2-7, with 7 positions matching TRBD2. V shed 8 bases, J shed 6 bases, and the junction held 10 bases outside the gene matches. The CDR3 totals 13 residues. Germline V gives CDR1 LGHDT, CDR2 YNNKEL (reference sequence). CDR3 residues: CASGGVAGIEQYF. The DNA for the CDR3 is TGTGCCAGCGGAGGGGTAGCGGGTATCGAGCAGTACTTC.

Ten or more counts support this clonotype. The chain joins TRBV7-2 to TRBJ2-7, with D perhaps TRBD1 or TRBD2 (5 bases each). The CDR3 sequence is 15 residues long. In germline, CDR1 is SGHTA, CDR2 FQGNSA. The V end was cut by 1 base, the J end by 2 bases, with 12 bases between. The CDR3 DNA reads as TGTGCCAGCAGCTTAGACAGCTTGGGGGCCTACGAGCAGTACTTC. Translating gives CASSLDSLGAYEQYF.

The chain uses TRBV11-3 and TRBJ2-1, with D perhaps TRBD1 (7 bases). This CDR3 comprises 15 residues. Germline assignment: CDR1 SGHNT and CDR2 YENEEA. The germline V and J ends were trimmed by 5 bases and 8 bases, with 19 bases remaining between them. Written as DNA, the CDR3 is TGTGCCAGCAGCCCCCGATCCGACAGGGAGGATGAGCAGTTCTTC. It translates to CASSPRSDREDEQFF.

The chain links TRBV11-2 to TRBJ2-2, with D perhaps TRBD2 (7 bases). Germline values: CDR1 SGHAT, CDR2 FQNNGV. The CDR3 has 15 residues. Trimming cost V 10 bases and J 7 bases, with 22 bases left between them. CDR3 DNA: TGTGCCACCAAGTCCGGAGGGGGGGGAGACGGGGAGCTGTTTTTT. Its translation: CATKSGGGGDGELFF.

This clonotype has only a few counts. V and J are TRBV24-1 and TRBJ1-3, with 9 bases aligning to TRBD1. Trimming cost V 9 bases and J 2 bases; bases outside gene matches: 1. This CDR3 contains 13 residues. Germline V gene sequence: CDR1 KGHDR, CDR2 SFDVKD. CDR3 DNA sequence: TGTGCCACCTGGGACAGGGCTGGAAACACCATATATTTT. This sequence encodes CATWDRAGNTIYF.

Here the CDR3 DNA reads TGTGCCAGTAGGGACGGGTCGGCTAATGAAAAACTGTTTTTT. It yields the protein CASRDGSANEKLFF. V gene TRBV19 combines with J gene TRBJ1-4; the D is unclear. V was trimmed by 6 bases and J by 3 bases, leaving 11 bases between them. In germline, CDR1 is LNHDA, CDR2 SQIVND (reference sequence). The CDR3 is made up of 14 amino acids.

The chain links TRBV20-1 to TRBJ1-2; TRBD1 aligns across 7 bases. The germline CDR1 and CDR2 sequences are DFQATT and SNEGSKA (reference sequence). V lost 3 bases to trimming and J lost 6 bases; unmatched junction nucleotides: 10. The CDR3 is made up of 14 amino acids. The CDR3 region has the DNA TGCAGTGCTAGCGCCGGGACAGCGAAGAATGGCTACACCTTC. It codes for CSASAGTAKNGYTF.

This clonotype has ten or more counts. V usage is TRBV18 and J usage is TRBJ1-1, with a weak D call TRBD1 (5 bases). The CDR3 covers 14 residues. From germline, CDR1 is KGHSH and CDR2 LQKENI. Trimming took 8 bases from V and 1 from J, leaving 14 bases between them. CDR3 coding DNA: TGTGCCAGCAGCCCCGGGACCCCGAACACTGAAGCTTTCTTT. Its translation: CASSPGTPNTEAFF.

In this sample, this clonotype turned up many times. The rearrangement links TRBV28 to TRBJ2-7; 11 nucleotides align to TRBD2. CDR1 and CDR2 (germline): MDHEN, SYDVKM. With V trimmed by 6 bases and J by 2 bases, 6 bases remained unmatched. CDR3 size: 15 residues. The chain's CDR3 is CASSQTSGSAYEQYF. Written as DNA, the CDR3 is TGTGCCAGCAGCCAAACTAGCGGGAGCGCCTACGAGCAGTACTTC.

The CDR3: CASSRRQGGGNEQFF. CDR3 bases: TGTGCCAGCAGCCGTAGACAGGGCGGGGGCAATGAGCAGTTCTTC. The chain carries TRBV28 and TRBJ2-1, with D tentatively TRBD1 or TRBD2 (7 bases each). This CDR3 is 15 amino acids long. Germline lookup yields CDR1 MDHEN and CDR2 SYDVKM. The germline V and J ends were trimmed by 6 bases and 6 bases, with 18 bases remaining between them.

There are many counts of this clonotype. The V and J genes are TRBV7-9 and TRBJ2-7, with D possibly TRBD2 on 5 matching bases. This CDR3 has 15 residues. Trimming shortened V by 1 base and J by 3 bases, and 13 bases separated the two germline ends. Per germline, CDR1 SEHNR and CDR2 FQNEAQ (reference sequence). The CDR3 sequence is CASSLELAPVYEQYF. CDR3 DNA sequence: TGTGCCAGCAGCTTAGAGCTAGCTCCTGTCTACGAGCAGTACTTC.

Many counts were recorded for this clonotype. This chain uses TRBV2 with TRBJ2-5; no firm D call. Germline CDR1 SNHLY, CDR2 FYNNEI. Trimming stripped 6 bases from V and 2 bases from J, with 13 bases between. This CDR3 comprises 14 residues. The CDR3, as DNA: TGTGCCAGCAGCCCCTGGACGGTACAAGAGACCCAGTACTTC. Translating gives CASSPWTVQETQYF. Full variable domain (outside the CDR3, taken from reference TRBV2 and TRBJ2-5): EPEVTQTPSHQVTQMGQEVILRCVPISNHLYFYWYRQILGQKVEFLVSFYNNEISEKSEIFDDQFSVERPDGSNFTLKIRSTKLEDSAMYFCASSPWTVQETQYFGPGTRLLVL.

This clonotype has a count of ten or more. J is TRBJ1-1 and V is TRBV3-1; tentatively, D is TRBD1 (5 bases). The V and J ends lost 1 base and 6 bases respectively, with 6 bases between them. The CDR3 has 12 amino acids. Germline V CDR1 and CDR2: LGHDT, YNNKEL (reference sequence). This CDR3 is CASSQGDAEAFF. The CDR3 nucleotides are TGTGCCAGCAGCCAAGGGGACGCTGAAGCTTTCTTT.

Of note for this clonotype: Germline and junction disagree at one end, which may indicate a read error. The chain employs TRBV29-1 and TRBJ2-7, with D possibly matching TRBD1 (6 bases). Germline V gene lookup returns CDR1 SQVTM and CDR2 ANQGSEA. The length of the CDR3 is 14 residues. The CDR3 bases are TGCGGCGTAGGGAAACAGGGCCCAACCAACGAGCAGTACTTC. It codes for CGVGKQGPTNEQYF.

The sample holds many counts of this clonotype. This rearrangement joins TRBV7-9 to TRBJ2-5; D might be TRBD1 (6 bases). The germline CDR1 and CDR2 sequences are SEHNR and FQNEAQ (reference sequence). The CDR3 is made up of 15 amino acids. V lost 5 bases and J 7 bases, leaving 20 bases between the germline ends. The CDR3 reads CASSTTRQDHATQYF. DNA of the CDR3: TGTGCCAGCAGCACGACGCGACAGGACCATGCGACCCAGTACTTC. The full variable domain, its missing parts supplied by reference TRBV7-9 and TRBJ2-5, is DTGVSQNPRHKITKRGQNVTFRCDPISEHNRLYWYRQTLGQGPEFLTYFQNEAQLEKSRLLSDRFSAERPKGSFSTLEIQRTEQGDSAMYLCASSTTRQDHATQYFGPGTRLLVL.

This clonotype occurred a few times. The chain uses TRBV7-2 and TRBJ1-5; no reliable D call. CDR3 length equals 17 residues. Trimming cost V 1 base and J 0 bases, with 13 bases left between them. Germline lookup yields CDR1 SGHTA and CDR2 FQGNSA. This CDR3 reads CASSLVWPSDSNQPQHF. In nucleotides, the CDR3 is TGTGCCAGCAGCTTAGTTTGGCCCTCAGATAGCAATCAGCCCCAGCATTTT.